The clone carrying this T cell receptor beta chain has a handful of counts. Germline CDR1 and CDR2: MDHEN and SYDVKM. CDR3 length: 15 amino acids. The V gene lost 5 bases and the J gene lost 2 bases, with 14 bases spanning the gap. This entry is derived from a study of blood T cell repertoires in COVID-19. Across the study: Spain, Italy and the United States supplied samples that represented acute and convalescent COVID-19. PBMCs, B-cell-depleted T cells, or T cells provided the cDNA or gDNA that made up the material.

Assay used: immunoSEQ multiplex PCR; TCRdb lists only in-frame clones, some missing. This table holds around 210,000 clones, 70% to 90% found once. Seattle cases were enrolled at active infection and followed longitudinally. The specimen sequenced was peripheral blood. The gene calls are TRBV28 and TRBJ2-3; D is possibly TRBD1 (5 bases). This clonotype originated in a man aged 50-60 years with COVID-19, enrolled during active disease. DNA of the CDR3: TGTGCCAGCAGTCCCAAAGGGGTGTACACAGATACGCAGTATTTT. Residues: CASSPKGVYTDTQYF.